The entry that follows covers one TCR beta chain sequence. This clone appeared once. Its antigen has not been determined. The record has no base qualities; no much larger clone is one base away. The immunoSEQ Assay, a bias-controlled multiplex PCR, was used to amplify TCRbeta CDR3 regions from genomic DNA. The study's own analysis went as follows. The number of nucleated cells in each sample was estimated from the amplification of reference gene primers within the assay. Sequence reads were collapsed and filtered to measure the absolute abundance of every unique TCRbeta CDR3 rearrangement. Productive Simpson clonality was computed per sample as the square root of Simpson's diversity index over productive rearrangements. TCRdb retrieved this table from immuneACCESS and kept in-frame rearrangements only. Not all clones are present; in checked studies, unresolved V genes account for under half, and no reason is known for the remainder. The V and J calls and clone size come from that table; D and trimming were worked out from the DNA. This sample has about 150,000 clones in its table, and 60% to 85% of those were observed once. Under 2% of the sample is taken by the ten largest.

The data derive from a study of blood T cell repertoires in COVID-19 (dated by TCRdb to about 2020). Study-level background: Samples covering the acute and convalescent phases of COVID-19 were provided by collaborators in the United States, Italy and Spain. Subjects who had been exposed to COVID-19, were actively infected with it, or had recovered from it provided the deeply sampled blood TCRbeta repertoires that made up the dataset. The samples were drawn from the first 160 participants of the ongoing ImmuneRACE study and from over a thousand subjects provided by 6 global collaborators. The repertoires were released in a freely available public database intended as a resource for research on the immune response to SARS-CoV-2. A de-identified subject ID, COVID-19 status, age in years and sex were almost always included in the sample metadata. The prospective study material was composed of cDNA or gDNA derived from T cells, B-cell-depleted T cells, or PBMCs. Where available, HLA class I and class II types were taken from metadata supplied by the sample provider and were not determined by assay-based typing.

Per the germline V gene, SGHRS is the CDR1 and YFSETQ is the CDR2. The germline ends are 14 bases apart after V is trimmed by 0 bases and J by 5 bases. From the cysteine through the phenylalanine, the CDR3 covers 15 amino acids. The only DNA kept is the CDR3, 45 bases in frame from the first base. What the study reported, not specific to this receptor: Clinical and demographic metadata were provided uncurated, with the amount varying by source and participant.

Collaborating institutions collected whole blood in K2EDTA tubes following their own protocols. For TCRbeta analysis, collaborators shipped samples in one of three forms: frozen whole blood, isolated PBMCs, or DNA extracted from either of those sample types. The clonotype originates from a man older than 75 with acute or convalescent COVID-19. Sequenced sample: peripheral blood. The sequence is built from TRBV5-1 and TRBJ1-1, with the identity of the D gene unclear. The nucleotides are TGCGCCAGCAGCTTGGAACAGACCTTTCGGACTGAAGCTTTCTTT. Its coded protein is CASSLEQTFRTEAFF.